This is a list of T cell receptor beta chains from one sample in a study of T cells in Graves' hyperthyroidism and ophthalmopathy. TCRdb ran MiXCR on the multiplex PCR reads and lists one entry per CDR3 protein. The table records some 510,000 distinct CDR3 sequences, roughly 20% of them present only once. The sample was blood. These receptor sequences come from a man aged 18 to 35 with Graves' hyperthyroidism. CDR3s include the opening cysteine and the closing phenylalanine or tryptophan. A D gene is named only where the DNA matches it firmly. Size is omitted from some rows. Given values are once, few, many or a class for expanded clones.

abundance: many; v_gene: TRBV19; j_gene: TRBJ1-5; d_gene: -; CDR3aa: CASYAGRSNQPQHF; CDR3nt: TGTGCCAGCTACGCCGGGAGGAGCAATCAGCCCCAGCATTTT
abundance: many; v_gene: TRBV13; j_gene: TRBJ2-6; d_gene: -; CDR3aa: CASSPRDRSGANVLTF; CDR3nt: TGTGCCAGCAGCCCAAGGGACCGCTCTGGGGCCAACGTCCTGACTTTC
abundance: -; v_gene: TRBV20-1; j_gene: TRBJ1-5; d_gene: TRBD1; CDR3aa: CSARGFSGQGNNQPQHF; CDR3nt: TGCAGTGCTAGAGGGTTCTCCGGACAGGGGAACAATCAGCCCCAGCATTTT
abundance: few; v_gene: TRBV12-3/TRBV12-4; j_gene: TRBJ1-1; d_gene: -; CDR3aa: CASQYGATEAFF; CDR3nt: TGTGCCAGCCAGTACGGTGCCACTGAAGCTTTCTTT
abundance: few; v_gene: TRBV6-1; j_gene: TRBJ1-2; d_gene: -; CDR3aa: CASSERHPWGYTF; CDR3nt: TGTGCCAGCAGTGAACGGCACCCCTGGGGCTACACCTTC
abundance: -; v_gene: TRBV6-5; j_gene: TRBJ2-7; d_gene: -; CDR3aa: CASSYSRASYEQYF; CDR3nt: TGTGCCAGCAGTTATAGCAGGGCCTCCTACGAGCAGTACTTC
abundance: -; v_gene: TRBV10-3; j_gene: TRBJ2-2; d_gene: -; CDR3aa: CATASDGYTGELFF; CDR3nt: TGTGCCACCGCATCGGACGGATACACCGGGGAGCTGTTTTTT
abundance: many; v_gene: TRBV20-1; j_gene: TRBJ1-5; d_gene: TRBD1; CDR3aa: CSAKDRVPNQPQHF; CDR3nt: TGCAGTGCCAAGGACAGGGTGCCCAATCAGCCCCAGCATTTT
abundance: many; v_gene: TRBV28; j_gene: TRBJ1-5; d_gene: -; CDR3aa: CASRPVFHNQPQHF; CDR3nt: TGTGCCAGCCGACCGGTCTTCCATAATCAGCCCCAGCATTTT
abundance: many; v_gene: TRBV20-1; j_gene: TRBJ1-2; d_gene: -; CDR3aa: CSARDPGNYGYTF; CDR3nt: TGCAGTGCTAGAGATCCTGGGAACTATGGCTACACCTTC
abundance: -; v_gene: TRBV6-5; j_gene: TRBJ2-7; d_gene: TRBD1; CDR3aa: CASSYSGQGIYEQYF; CDR3nt: TGTGCCAGCAGTTACTCGGGACAGGGGATCTACGAGCAGTACTTC
abundance: few; v_gene: TRBV12-3/TRBV12-4; j_gene: TRBJ2-6; d_gene: -; CDR3aa: CASSLARPGGFSSGANVLTF; CDR3nt: TGTGCCAGCAGTTTAGCGCGTCCAGGGGGGTTTTCCTCTGGGGCCAACGTCCTGACTTTC
abundance: many; v_gene: TRBV7-2; j_gene: TRBJ1-2; d_gene: -; CDR3aa: CASSRRVLWGQGYTF; CDR3nt: TGTGCCAGCAGCCGCCGAGTGTTGTGGGGGCAAGGCTACACCTTC
abundance: many; v_gene: TRBV11-2; j_gene: TRBJ2-2; d_gene: -; CDR3aa: CASSLPRGTGELFF; CDR3nt: TGTGCCAGCAGCTTACCGCGGGGTACAGGGGAGCTGTTTTTT
abundance: few; v_gene: TRBV4-1; j_gene: TRBJ2-2; d_gene: -; CDR3aa: CASSQWTRTANTGELFF; CDR3nt: TGCGCCAGCAGCCAATGGACCCGGACCGCGAACACCGGGGAGCTGTTTTTT
abundance: many; v_gene: TRBV12-3/TRBV12-4; j_gene: TRBJ2-7; d_gene: -; CDR3aa: CASSLSGYEQHF; CDR3nt: TGTGCCAGCAGTTTATCGGGCTACGAGCAGCACTTC
abundance: many; v_gene: TRBV14; j_gene: TRBJ1-2; d_gene: TRBD1; CDR3aa: CASNPGTGRGYTF; CDR3nt: TGTGCCAGCAACCCAGGGACAGGGCGCGGCTACACCTTC
abundance: -; v_gene: TRBV19; j_gene: TRBJ1-2; d_gene: -; CDR3aa: CATREGPGGYTF; CDR3nt: TGTGCCACCCGGGAGGGGCCTGGTGGCTACACCTTC
abundance: many; v_gene: TRBV4-1; j_gene: TRBJ1-3; d_gene: -; CDR3aa: CASSQRNSGNTIYF; CDR3nt: TGCGCCAGCAGCCAGCGTAACTCTGGAAACACCATATATTTT
abundance: many; v_gene: TRBV27; j_gene: TRBJ2-7; d_gene: TRBD1; CDR3aa: CASSFLQGNEQYF; CDR3nt: TGTGCCAGCAGTTTTCTACAGGGGAACGAGCAGTACTTC
abundance: many; v_gene: TRBV10-3; j_gene: TRBJ1-6; d_gene: -; CDR3aa: CAISSGNSPLHF; CDR3nt: TGTGCCATCAGTTCGGGGAATTCACCCCTCCACTTT
abundance: -; v_gene: TRBV2; j_gene: TRBJ1-1; d_gene: -; CDR3aa: CASSLRGAHTEAFF; CDR3nt: TGTGCCAGCAGTCTCCGTGGTGCCCACACTGAAGCTTTCTTT
abundance: many; v_gene: TRBV6-1; j_gene: TRBJ2-2; d_gene: -; CDR3aa: CASIDAFGGPNTGELFF; CDR3nt: TGTGCCAGCATCGATGCCTTCGGGGGACCTAACACCGGGGAGCTGTTTTTT
abundance: many; v_gene: TRBV7-8; j_gene: TRBJ1-1; d_gene: -; CDR3aa: CASSLGGASAFF; CDR3nt: TGTGCCAGCAGCTTGGGGGGGGCATCGGCTTTCTTT
abundance: many; v_gene: TRBV2; j_gene: TRBJ1-2; d_gene: -; CDR3aa: CASSGPLVGLNGYTF; CDR3nt: TGTGCCAGCAGTGGCCCCTTGGTAGGGTTAAATGGCTACACCTTC
abundance: -; v_gene: TRBV20-1; j_gene: TRBJ2-7; d_gene: -; CDR3aa: CSAPPGGATYEQYF; CDR3nt: TGCAGTGCTCCTCCAGGGGGGGCGACCTACGAGCAGTACTTC
abundance: many; v_gene: TRBV24-1; j_gene: TRBJ1-5; d_gene: -; CDR3aa: CATSEQYSNQPQHF; CDR3nt: TGTGCCACCAGTGAACAGTATAGCAATCAGCCCCAGCATTTT
abundance: -; v_gene: TRBV9; j_gene: TRBJ1-1; d_gene: -; CDR3aa: CASSGRDSQAFF; CDR3nt: TGTGCCAGCAGCGGCCGTGACAGTCAAGCTTTCTTT
abundance: few; v_gene: TRBV6-5; j_gene: TRBJ1-1; d_gene: TRBD1; CDR3aa: CASSYYTGGRTEASF; CDR3nt: TGTGCCAGCAGTTATTATACAGGGGGTCGCACTGAAGCTTCCTTT
abundance: few; v_gene: TRBV29-1; j_gene: TRBJ2-7; d_gene: -; CDR3aa: CSVGWRGDEQYF; CDR3nt: TGCAGCGTTGGGTGGCGGGGCGACGAGCAGTACTTC
abundance: many; v_gene: TRBV7-2; j_gene: TRBJ2-2; d_gene: -; CDR3aa: CASTVRRVTGELFF; CDR3nt: TGTGCCAGCACCGTACGTCGGGTAACCGGGGAGCTGTTTTTT
abundance: many; v_gene: TRBV6-2/TRBV6-3; j_gene: TRBJ2-7; d_gene: -; CDR3aa: CASQTSLNYEQYF; CDR3nt: TGTGCCAGTCAAACCTCTCTTAACTACGAGCAGTACTTC
abundance: many; v_gene: TRBV11-1; j_gene: TRBJ1-3; d_gene: TRBD1; CDR3aa: CASSLDNLSGQGRNTIYF; CDR3nt: TGTGCCAGCAGCTTAGACAATTTATCGGGACAGGGCCGAAACACCATATATTTT
abundance: -; v_gene: TRBV6-1; j_gene: TRBJ1-1; d_gene: -; CDR3aa: CASSRDFEAFF; CDR3nt: TGTGCCAGCAGCCGAGATTTTGAAGCTTTCTTT
abundance: many; v_gene: TRBV5-1; j_gene: TRBJ2-7; d_gene: -; CDR3aa: CASSLGTQAYEQYF; CDR3nt: TGCGCCAGCAGCTTAGGGACACAAGCCTACGAGCAGTACTTC
abundance: many; v_gene: TRBV15; j_gene: TRBJ2-7; d_gene: TRBD1; CDR3aa: CATSRDWRQGNEQYF; CDR3nt: TGTGCCACCAGCAGAGATTGGAGACAGGGAAACGAGCAGTACTTC
abundance: -; v_gene: TRBV2; j_gene: TRBJ1-5; d_gene: -; CDR3aa: CASSERLAGDSNQPQHF; CDR3nt: TGTGCCAGCAGTGAAAGGCTCGCGGGGGATAGCAATCAGCCCCAGCATTTT
abundance: many; v_gene: TRBV7-2; j_gene: TRBJ2-2; d_gene: -; CDR3aa: CASSLGPPGPGELFF; CDR3nt: TGTGCCAGCAGCTTGGGGCCTCCGGGGCCCGGGGAGCTGTTTTTT
abundance: many; v_gene: TRBV12-3/TRBV12-4; j_gene: TRBJ1-1; d_gene: -; CDR3aa: CASSFGQGAAEAFF; CDR3nt: TGTGCCAGCAGTTTCGGGCAGGGTGCGGCTGAAGCTTTCTTT
abundance: many; v_gene: TRBV5-5; j_gene: TRBJ1-1; d_gene: TRBD1; CDR3aa: CASSIDRGEAFF; CDR3nt: TGTGCCAGCAGCATTGACAGGGGTGAAGCTTTCTTT
abundance: many; v_gene: TRBV27; j_gene: TRBJ2-7; d_gene: TRBD1; CDR3aa: CASSSMDRVYEQYF; CDR3nt: TGTGCCAGCAGTTCCATGGACAGGGTATACGAGCAGTACTTC
abundance: once; v_gene: TRBV7-2; j_gene: TRBJ2-7; d_gene: TRBD2; CDR3aa: CASSHRLAVWEQYF; CDR3nt: TGTGCCAGCAGTCACCGACTAGCCGTTTGGGAGCAGTACTTC
abundance: few; v_gene: TRBV19; j_gene: TRBJ1-5; d_gene: -; CDR3aa: CASSIVVAAAQNQPQHF; CDR3nt: TGTGCCAGTAGTATAGTTGTGGCGGCAGCACAGAATCAGCCCCAGCATTTT
abundance: many; v_gene: TRBV29-1; j_gene: TRBJ2-5; d_gene: TRBD1; CDR3aa: CSVREPDRGETQYF; CDR3nt: TGCAGCGTCCGAGAGCCAGACAGGGGGGAGACCCAGTACTTC
abundance: many; v_gene: TRBV28; j_gene: TRBJ1-2; d_gene: -; CDR3aa: CASSQDTYGYTF; CDR3nt: TGTGCCAGCAGTCAGGACACCTATGGCTACACCTTC
abundance: many; v_gene: TRBV4-1; j_gene: TRBJ2-7; d_gene: -; CDR3aa: CASSQIRGYEQYF; CDR3nt: TGCGCCAGCAGCCAAATAAGGGGCTACGAGCAGTACTTC
abundance: many; v_gene: TRBV6-5; j_gene: TRBJ2-4; d_gene: TRBD2; CDR3aa: CASSNSGGWENIQYF; CDR3nt: TGTGCCAGCAGTAATTCCGGGGGGTGGGAAAACATTCAGTACTTC
abundance: -; v_gene: TRBV2; j_gene: TRBJ2-7; d_gene: TRBD1; CDR3aa: CASSEGSWDRRTYEQYF; CDR3nt: TGTGCCAGCAGTGAAGGATCCTGGGACAGGCGCACCTACGAGCAGTACTTC
abundance: many; v_gene: TRBV20-1; j_gene: TRBJ2-7; d_gene: TRBD2; CDR3aa: CSAKGLAGAPYEQYF; CDR3nt: TGCAGTGCTAAAGGACTAGCGGGGGCCCCCTACGAGCAGTACTTC
abundance: few; v_gene: TRBV30; j_gene: TRBJ2-7; d_gene: TRBD1; CDR3aa: CAGGQGHDYEQYF; CDR3nt: TGTGCCGGGGGACAGGGTCACGACTACGAGCAGTACTTC
abundance: -; v_gene: TRBV9; j_gene: TRBJ2-7; d_gene: -; CDR3aa: CASSTGDGYEQYF; CDR3nt: TGTGCCAGCAGCACGGGGGACGGCTACGAGCAGTACTTC
abundance: many; v_gene: TRBV7-8; j_gene: TRBJ1-5; d_gene: -; CDR3aa: CASSPTRTQGNQPQHF; CDR3nt: TGTGCCAGCAGCCCCACCCGGACTCAAGGCAATCAGCCCCAGCATTTT
abundance: -; v_gene: TRBV6-2/TRBV6-3; j_gene: TRBJ2-7; d_gene: -; CDR3aa: CASSYDSPVDEQYF; CDR3nt: TGTGCCAGCAGTTACGACAGCCCCGTGGACGAGCAGTACTTC
abundance: many; v_gene: TRBV6-5; j_gene: TRBJ2-7; d_gene: TRBD1; CDR3aa: CASSSTGTGPYEQYF; CDR3nt: TGTGCCAGCAGTTCAACCGGGACAGGCCCCTACGAGCAGTACTTC
abundance: few; v_gene: TRBV28; j_gene: TRBJ1-6; d_gene: -; CDR3aa: CASSLVDRSSPLHF; CDR3nt: TGTGCCAGCAGTTTAGTCGACCGTAGCTCACCCCTCCACTTT
abundance: few; v_gene: TRBV4-3; j_gene: TRBJ1-1; d_gene: -; CDR3aa: CASSQDHPIEAFF; CDR3nt: TGCGCCAGCAGCCAAGACCACCCTATTGAAGCTTTCTTT
abundance: -; v_gene: TRBV24-1; j_gene: TRBJ2-2; d_gene: TRBD1; CDR3aa: CATGSHSDRETGELFF; CDR3nt: TGTGCCACCGGATCCCATTCGGACAGGGAAACCGGGGAGCTGTTTTTT
abundance: few; v_gene: TRBV28; j_gene: TRBJ1-2; d_gene: -; CDR3aa: CASSLWGHSGYYGYTF; CDR3nt: TGTGCCAGCAGTTTATGGGGACATTCAGGCTACTATGGCTACACCTTC
abundance: few; v_gene: TRBV6-2/TRBV6-3; j_gene: TRBJ1-1; d_gene: -; CDR3aa: CASSRTSYTEAFF; CDR3nt: TGTGCCAGCAGCCGAACTAGTTACACTGAAGCTTTCTTT
abundance: many; v_gene: TRBV6-5; j_gene: TRBJ2-7; d_gene: -; CDR3aa: CASSLTLYAYEQYF; CDR3nt: TGTGCCAGCAGTCTGACATTATACGCCTACGAGCAGTACTTC